These T cell receptor beta chains were read from a single sample in a study of blood T cell repertoires in COVID-19. Measured with immunoSEQ multiplex PCR; TCRdb has only the in-frame clones, and not every one. The sample has 150,000 to 200,000 clones; about nine tenths are singletons. Sequenced sample: peripheral blood. The receptors come from a man aged 18 to 29 with COVID-19, enrolled during active disease. The CDR3 runs from the conserved cysteine through the conserved F or W. A D gene is named only where the DNA matches it firmly. Clone size, where shown, is once, few, many, or a class for clones that have expanded.

CASSLRRGLEQPQHF	TGTGCCAGCAGCTTAAGGAGAGGGCTGGAACAGCCCCAGCATTTT	TRBV7-8	few	NA	TRBJ1-5
CASSAPTLAGAYEQYF	TGTGCCAGCAGCGCTCCGACACTAGCGGGAGCCTACGAGCAATACTTC	TRBV6-2/TRBV6-3	NA	TRBD2	TRBJ2-7
CASSLSSGQPQHF	TGTGCCAGCAGCCTATCTTCGGGACAGCCCCAGCATTTT	TRBV6-2/TRBV6-3	NA	NA	TRBJ1-5
CASSIDLRSSYNEQFF	TGTGCCAGTAGTATAGACCTCCGGAGCTCCTACAATGAGCAGTTCTTC	TRBV19	NA	NA	TRBJ2-1
CASSGDRAGQGDNQPQHF	TGTGCCAGCAGCGGGGACAGAGCGGGACAGGGGGACAATCAGCCCCAGCATTTT	TRBV2	once	TRBD1	TRBJ1-5
CASSQMGTGSFETQYF	TGTGCCAGCAGCCAGATGGGGACAGGGAGTTTTGAGACCCAGTACTTC	TRBV3-1/TRBV3-2	NA	TRBD1	TRBJ2-5
CASSPGSANTGELFF	TGTGCCAGCAGCCCGGGTTCGGCGAACACCGGGGAGCTGTTTTTT	TRBV13	NA	NA	TRBJ2-2
CASSPGRRSYNEQFF	TGTGCCAGCAGCCCCGGGAGGAGGTCCTACAATGAGCAGTTCTTC	TRBV7-9	NA	TRBD2	TRBJ2-1
CASSYAGNQPQHF	TGTGCCAGCAGTTACGCAGGGAATCAGCCCCAGCATTTT	TRBV6-5	NA	NA	TRBJ1-5
CASSYSGLAGVHPSNEQFF	TGTGCCAGCAGTTACTCTGGACTAGCGGGAGTTCACCCCTCCAATGAGCAGTTCTTC	TRBV27	NA	TRBD2	TRBJ2-1
CASSQGVGGNTEAFF	TGTGCCAGCAGCCAAGGGGTAGGGGGTAACACTGAAGCTTTCTTT	TRBV4-2	NA	NA	TRBJ1-1
CSVERQDSSYEQYF	TGCAGCGTTGAAAGACAGGATAGCTCCTACGAGCAGTACTTC	TRBV29-1	NA	NA	TRBJ2-7
CASSIAGVYTEAFF	TGTGCCAGTAGTATCGCAGGGGTTTACACTGAAGCTTTCTTT	TRBV19	NA	NA	TRBJ1-1
CASSVGQGAYEQYF	TGTGCCAGCAGCGTAGGACAGGGGGCATATGAGCAGTACTTC	TRBV9	NA	TRBD1	TRBJ2-7
CASSHSRGRALYDNEQFF	TGTGCCAGCAGCCATAGCCGCGGGAGGGCCTTATATGACAATGAGCAGTTCTTC	TRBV3-1/TRBV3-2	once	TRBD2	TRBJ2-1
CASSVIYGYTF	TGTGCCAGCAGTGTCATCTATGGCTACACCTTC	TRBV2	NA	NA	TRBJ1-2
CATSSRRLAGGLGEQFF	TGTGCCACCAGCAGCCGGCGGCTGGCGGGAGGTCTGGGTGAGCAGTTCTTC	TRBV15	NA	TRBD2	TRBJ2-1
CSARLQGGYNEQFF	TGCAGCGCCCGGCTACAGGGGGGCTACAATGAGCAGTTCTTC	TRBV29-1	NA	TRBD1	TRBJ2-1
CASSQDSGISYNEQFF	TGTGCCAGCAGCCAAGACAGCGGGATCTCCTACAATGAGCAGTTCTTC	TRBV3-1/TRBV3-2	NA	TRBD2	TRBJ2-1
CASSYQGSGQPQHF	TGTGCCAGCAGTTATCAGGGCTCAGGACAGCCCCAGCATTTT	TRBV6-5	NA	NA	TRBJ1-5
CASSIAGDSYEQYF	TGTGCCAGTAGTATCGCAGGGGACTCCTACGAGCAGTACTTC	TRBV19	NA	NA	TRBJ2-7
CASSASGRAYEQYF	TGTGCCAGCAGCGCTAGCGGGAGGGCCTACGAGCAGTACTTC	TRBV9	once	TRBD2	TRBJ2-7
CASSVPHPTGSYNEQFF	TGTGCCAGCAGCGTACCCCATCCCACAGGGTCTTACAATGAGCAGTTCTTC	TRBV9	NA	NA	TRBJ2-1
CASSLARRGLMNTEAFF	TGTGCCAGCAGCTTAGCGCGAAGGGGCTTAATGAACACTGAAGCTTTCTTT	TRBV7-2	NA	NA	TRBJ1-1
CASSLDGGVYNEQFF	TGTGCCAGCAGCTTAGACGGGGGGGTATACAATGAGCAGTTCTTC	TRBV11-3	NA	TRBD2	TRBJ2-1
CASSMGLAVEQYF	TGTGCCAGTAGTATGGGACTAGCGGTTGAGCAGTACTTC	TRBV19	NA	TRBD2	TRBJ2-7
CASKEEPFKYSNQPQHF	TGTGCCAGCAAAGAGGAACCTTTCAAGTATAGCAATCAGCCCCAGCATTTT	TRBV19	few	NA	TRBJ1-5
CATSHTDTQYF	TGTGCCACCAGTCACACAGATACGCAGTATTTT	TRBV24-1	once	NA	TRBJ2-3
CASSIWGQSYEQYF	TGTGCCAGTAGTATATGGGGACAGAGCTACGAGCAGTACTTC	TRBV19	NA	TRBD1	TRBJ2-7
CASSYSAALPQHF	TGTGCCAGCAGTTACTCGGCGGCTCTGCCCCAGCATTTT	TRBV6-2/TRBV6-3	NA	NA	TRBJ1-5
CASSVGTDMNTEAFF	TGTGCCAGCAGCGTTGGGACAGACATGAACACTGAAGCTTTCTTT	TRBV7-6	NA	TRBD1	TRBJ1-1
CASSRARLRDSNSPLHF	TGTGCCAGCAGCCGGGCCCGCCTTCGGGACAGCAATTCACCCCTCCACTTT	TRBV3-1/TRBV3-2	few	TRBD1	TRBJ1-6
CASSLGAGGVRTEAFF	TGTGCCAGCAGTTTGGGGGCCGGGGGGGTAAGGACTGAAGCTTTCTTT	TRBV27	NA	NA	TRBJ1-1
CASSFNDGRPYNEQFF	TGTGCCAGCAGTTTCAATGACGGGAGACCCTACAATGAGCAGTTCTTC	TRBV28	once	NA	TRBJ2-1
CASSIRGLTDTQYF	TGTGCCAGCAGCATCAGGGGGCTCACAGATACGCAGTATTTT	TRBV9	NA	TRBD1	TRBJ2-3
CASRYLADDEQFF	TGTGCCAGCAGATACCTAGCGGACGATGAGCAGTTCTTC	TRBV14	NA	TRBD2	TRBJ2-1
CASSQVRGGTGELFF	TGTGCCAGCAGCCAAGTACGGGGGGGCACCGGGGAGCTGTTTTTT	TRBV14	NA	TRBD2	TRBJ2-2
CASSFPSKGEQYF	TGCGCCAGCAGCTTTCCTAGCAAAGGCGAGCAGTACTTC	TRBV5-1	once	NA	TRBJ2-7
CASSYRLAEAFF	TGTGCCAGCAGCTATCGGTTAGCTGAAGCTTTCTTT	TRBV7-9	NA	NA	TRBJ1-1
CASSGARQGNTGELFF	TGTGCCAGCAGCGGGGCGAGACAGGGGAACACCGGGGAGCTGTTTTTT	TRBV9	NA	TRBD1	TRBJ2-2
CASSQDAVQETQYF	TGTGCCAGCAGCCAAGACGCGGTACAAGAGACCCAGTACTTC	TRBV3-1/TRBV3-2	NA	NA	TRBJ2-5
CASRTGVIYEQYF	TGTGCCAGCCGGACAGGGGTTATCTACGAGCAGTACTTC	TRBV2	NA	TRBD1	TRBJ2-7
CASSPEPRSEQFF	TGTGCCAGCAGCCCTGAACCAAGGAGTGAGCAGTTCTTC	TRBV7-9	NA	NA	TRBJ2-1
CASSLAGVSEQFF	TGTGCCAGCAGCTTAGCAGGGGTCAGTGAGCAGTTCTTC	TRBV11-2	NA	NA	TRBJ2-1
CASSLPGNYYGYTF	TGTGCCAGCAGCTTGCCGGGAAACTACTATGGCTACACCTTC	TRBV7-2	NA	NA	TRBJ1-2
CASNPPDRGLAFF	TGTGCCAGCAACCCACCCGACAGGGGGCTTGCTTTCTTT	TRBV28	NA	TRBD1	TRBJ1-1
CASRETGGARGYSGANVLTF	TGTGCCAGCCGTGAAACAGGGGGCGCGAGGGGTTACTCTGGGGCCAACGTCCTGACTTTC	TRBV27	NA	TRBD1	TRBJ2-6
CASSLGRFPYEQYF	TGTGCCAGCAGTTTAGGCAGATTCCCCTACGAGCAGTACTTC	TRBV27	NA	NA	TRBJ2-7
CASSPGTGGLGSYEQYF	TGTGCCAGCAGTCCCGGGACAGGGGGCCTGGGCTCCTACGAGCAGTACTTC	TRBV6-6	NA	TRBD1	TRBJ2-7
CATSRDRGRDTQYF	TGTGCCACCAGCAGAGATCGGGGTCGGGATACGCAGTATTTT	TRBV15	once	NA	TRBJ2-3
CASSSLAREQYF	TGTGCCAGCAGCTCCTTAGCACGCGAGCAGTACTTC	TRBV11-2	NA	NA	TRBJ2-7
CASSSGTGSYEQYF	TGTGCCAGCAGTTCCGGGACAGGGTCCTACGAGCAGTACTTC	TRBV2	few	TRBD1	TRBJ2-7
CASSIGLLGQGAFSNQPQHF	TGTGCCAGTAGTATTGGTCTTTTGGGGCAGGGCGCCTTTAGCAATCAGCCCCAGCATTTT	TRBV19	NA	NA	TRBJ1-5
CASSLLAGNTPEQYF	TGTGCCAGCAGTTTATTAGCGGGTAATACCCCGGAGCAGTACTTC	TRBV28	NA	TRBD2	TRBJ2-7
CASSKDRGHGYGYTF	TGTGCCAGTAGTAAAGACAGGGGGCACGGCTATGGCTACACCTTC	TRBV19	NA	TRBD1	TRBJ1-2
CSVAEFETGAFANTGELFF	TGCAGCGTTGCAGAATTTGAGACAGGGGCGTTCGCGAACACCGGGGAGCTGTTTTTT	TRBV29-1	NA	TRBD1	TRBJ2-2
CASSKGTGTLYEQYF	TGTGCCAGCAGTAAAGGGACAGGAACCCTCTACGAGCAGTACTTC	TRBV27	NA	TRBD1	TRBJ2-7
CASSPNRGPAGGQYF	TGTGCCAGCAGTCCGAACAGGGGGCCCGCTGGCGGGCAGTACTTC	TRBV27	once	TRBD1	TRBJ2-5
CASSKAGRSPGSPLHF	TGTGCCAGTAGTAAAGCGGGTCGCTCACCGGGTTCACCCCTCCACTTT	TRBV19	NA	NA	TRBJ1-6